This is a list of T cell receptor beta chains from one sample in a study of a mutant IDH1 vaccine in newly diagnosed glioma. TCRdb's copy holds only in-frame clones and misses some; the assay was immunoSEQ multiplex PCR. The sample comprises more than 25,000 clones, almost 80% of which are singletons, and about a tenth rests with the top ten. These receptors' antigens are unknown. The specimen was PBMCs, collected from a glioma patient whose treatment included an IDH1 peptide vaccine. All receptors derive from a woman in her thirties with glioma. Some clones in this sample may be carry-over from other donors' samples. The conserved cysteine and the conserved F or W are not part of the CDR3 here.

j_call v_call cdr3_aa
TRBJ1-1 TRBV30 AEQGDTEAF
TRBJ2-5 TRBV7-9 ASSLSSDTQY
TRBJ1-1 TRBV5-6 ASSFQGLKNTEAF
TRBJ2-3 TRBV14 ASSQGGGTSGTDTQY
TRBJ1-1 TRBV30 AWSPLLNTEAF
TRBJ1-2 TRBV18 ASSRPPHSDGYT
TRBJ1-2 TRBV2 ASSVSGGYGYT
TRBJ2-7 TRBV18 ASSLGTDEQY
TRBJ1-1 TRBV5-6 ASTPTGVNTEAF
TRBJ2-7 TRBV21-1 ASSKGTGGAYEQY
TRBJ2-3 TRBV7-8 ASSSSELRADTQY
TRBJ2-2 TRBV19 ASTGAAGELF
TRBJ2-4 TRBV10-3 AISGPEVDIQY
TRBJ1-1 TRBV29-1 SVGQGSDTEAF
TRBJ2-7 TRBV4-1 ASSQEGRGRAAYEQY
TRBJ2-7 TRBV28 ASSAPGSISYEQY
TRBJ1-2 TRBV7-9 ASSPGDNYGYT
TRBJ1-2 TRBV19 AISRWDGYT
TRBJ1-1 TRBV5-4 ASSADQRNTEAF
TRBJ1-1 TRBV10-2 ASIFGRLGNTEAF
TRBJ1-2 TRBV14 ASSQRGGYGYT
TRBJ2-1 TRBV5-4 ASSPGSETYNEQF
TRBJ1-1 TRBV6-6 ASSYGGGAAEAF
TRBJ2-7 TRBV6-5 ASSYDRDFSYEQY
TRBJ1-2 TRBV7-9 ASSQGQGRHYGYT
TRBJ2-1 TRBV9 ASSVGTGGYNEQF